This is a list of T cell receptor beta chains from one sample in a study of shared clonotypes between healthy human individuals. Method: immunoSEQ multiplex PCR; TCRdb's copy keeps in-frame clones and lacks some. Of hundreds of thousands of clones in the sample, 76% were seen once. The sequenced material came from PBMCs. These receptors all stem from a woman between 40 and 55 years old in good health. Some clones in this sample may be carry-over from other donors' samples. Both conserved end residues are part of each CDR3. The D gene is left open where the match is weak. A row's size may be missing; if present it is once, few, many or a size class.

J,V,length,D,size,CDR3,DNA
TRBJ2-2,TRBV7-9,12,NA,few,CASSLGSGELFF,TGTGCCAGCAGCTTAGGCTCCGGGGAGCTGTTTTTT
TRBJ2-7,TRBV5-4,15,TRBD2,NA,CASSLASGSIHEQYF,TGTGCCAGCAGCTTGGCCAGCGGGAGTATCCACGAGCAGTACTTC
TRBJ1-1,TRBV11-3,13,TRBD1,NA,CASSRDRNTEAFF,TGTGCCAGCAGCCGGGACAGGAACACTGAAGCTTTCTTT
TRBJ2-2,TRBV7-3,15,NA,NA,CASSPPGSATGELFF,TGTGCCAGCAGCCCCCCGGGTAGCGCAACCGGGGAGCTGTTTTTT
TRBJ2-7,TRBV18,15,TRBD1,NA,CASSSGTELTYEQYF,TGTGCCAGCTCCTCCGGGACAGAGCTAACCTACGAGCAGTACTTC
TRBJ1-1,TRBV6-1,15,TRBD1,NA,CASNAFGQGNTEAFF,TGTGCCAGCAATGCCTTCGGACAGGGCAACACTGAAGCTTTCTTT
TRBJ2-1,TRBV11-3,15,TRBD2,NA,CASSLEGLAGDEQFF,TGTGCCAGCAGCTTAGAAGGACTAGCGGGAGATGAGCAGTTCTTC
TRBJ2-7,TRBV13,15,NA,NA,CASSPSGSPTGEQYF,TGTGCCAGCAGTCCATCGGGCTCACCCACTGGTGAGCAGTACTTC
TRBJ2-1,TRBV20-1,10,NA,NA,CSADRNEQFF,TGCAGTGCTGACCGGAATGAGCAGTTCTTC
TRBJ2-7,TRBV18,14,NA,NA,CASSPPTRDYEQYF,TGTGCCAGCTCACCACCGACGCGGGACTACGAGCAGTACTTC
TRBJ1-2,TRBV19,13,NA,NA,CASSIGNNYGYTF,TGTGCCAGTAGTATTGGGAACAACTATGGCTACACCTTC
TRBJ2-5,TRBV29-1,13,NA,NA,CSVDSGVGETQYF,TGCAGCGTTGATTCGGGGGTGGGAGAGACCCAGTACTTC
TRBJ2-7,TRBV30,16,NA,once,CAWGLGGSGFFYEQYF,TGTGCCTGGGGGTTAGGAGGGAGCGGGTTCTTCTACGAGCAGTACTTC
TRBJ2-7,TRBV18,15,NA,NA,CASSPSGTRSYEQYF,TGTGCCAGCTCACCCTCCGGGACACGCTCCTACGAGCAGTACTTC
TRBJ2-3,TRBV27,16,TRBD2,NA,CASSLRGTSRADTQYF,TGTGCCAGCAGTTTAAGGGGGACTAGTAGGGCAGATACGCAGTATTTT
TRBJ2-2,TRBV15,15,TRBD1,NA,CATSGNRGPGGELFF,TGTGCCACCAGCGGTAACAGGGGGCCCGGCGGGGAGCTGTTTTTT
TRBJ2-7,TRBV7-2,16,TRBD2,NA,CASSLEWTSGSYEQYF,TGTGCCAGCAGCTTAGAGTGGACTAGCGGCTCCTACGAGCAGTACTTC